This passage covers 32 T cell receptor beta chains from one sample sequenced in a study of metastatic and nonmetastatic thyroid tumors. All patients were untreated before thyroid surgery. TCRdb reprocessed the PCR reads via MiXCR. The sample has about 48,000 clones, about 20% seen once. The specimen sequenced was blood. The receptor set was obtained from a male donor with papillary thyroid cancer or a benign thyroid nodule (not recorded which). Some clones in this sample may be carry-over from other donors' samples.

CDR3 DNA: TGTGCCAGCAGGGCGGGACAGGGGGCGAGGGAGCCCCAGCATTTT. This codes for CASRAGQGAREPQHF. The rearrangement uses TRBV2 and TRBJ1-5; 12 nucleotides match TRBD1. The J segment lost 8 bases and the V segment lost 6 bases, leaving 8 bases of the junction unmatched. Germline CDR1 and CDR2: SNHLY and FYNNEI. The CDR3 length is 15 residues.

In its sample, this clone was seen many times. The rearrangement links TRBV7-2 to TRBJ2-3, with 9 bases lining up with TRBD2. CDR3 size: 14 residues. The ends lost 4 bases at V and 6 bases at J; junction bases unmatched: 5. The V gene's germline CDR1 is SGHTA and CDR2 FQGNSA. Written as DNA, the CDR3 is TGTGCCAGCAGCTCCCCCAGCGGGAGGGATACGCAGTATTTT. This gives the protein CASSSPSGRDTQYF.

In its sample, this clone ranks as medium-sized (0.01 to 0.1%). Here the CDR3 reads CASSLRDEQFF. The CDR3 nucleotides are TGTGCCAGCAGCCTGCGGGATGAGCAGTTCTTC. V is TRBV11-2 and J is TRBJ2-1, with D possibly matching TRBD2 (5 bases). The CDR3 covers 11 residues. V gave up 5 bases and J gave up 8 bases, with 7 bases separating them. CDR1 is SGHAT, CDR2 FQNNGV, per germline.

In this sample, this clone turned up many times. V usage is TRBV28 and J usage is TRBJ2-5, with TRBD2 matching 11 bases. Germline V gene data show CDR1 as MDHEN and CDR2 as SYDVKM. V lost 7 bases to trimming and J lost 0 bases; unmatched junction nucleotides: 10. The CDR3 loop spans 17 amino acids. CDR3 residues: CASTKGGLADDQETQYF. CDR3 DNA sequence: TGTGCCAGCACCAAAGGGGGACTAGCGGACGACCAAGAGACCCAGTACTTC.

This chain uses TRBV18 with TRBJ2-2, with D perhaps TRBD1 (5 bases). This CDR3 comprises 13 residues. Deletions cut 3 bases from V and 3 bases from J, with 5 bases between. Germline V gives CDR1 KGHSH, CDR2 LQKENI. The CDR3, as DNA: TGTGCCAGCTCACCCAGGGACACCGGGGAGCTGTTTTTT. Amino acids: CASSPRDTGELFF.

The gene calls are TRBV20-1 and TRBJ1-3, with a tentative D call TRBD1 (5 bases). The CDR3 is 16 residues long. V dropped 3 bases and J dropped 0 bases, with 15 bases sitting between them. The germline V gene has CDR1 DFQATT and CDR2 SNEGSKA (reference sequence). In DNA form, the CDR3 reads TGCAGTGCTAGTGGGGGGTATCCCAGCTCTGGAAACACCATATATTTT. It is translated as CSASGGYPSSGNTIYF.

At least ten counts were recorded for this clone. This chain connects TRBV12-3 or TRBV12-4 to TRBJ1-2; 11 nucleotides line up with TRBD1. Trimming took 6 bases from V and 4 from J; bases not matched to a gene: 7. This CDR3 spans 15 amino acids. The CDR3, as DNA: TGTGCCAGCAGCGCGGACAGGGGGCCCGGCTATGGCTACACCTTC. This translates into CASSADRGPGYGYTF.

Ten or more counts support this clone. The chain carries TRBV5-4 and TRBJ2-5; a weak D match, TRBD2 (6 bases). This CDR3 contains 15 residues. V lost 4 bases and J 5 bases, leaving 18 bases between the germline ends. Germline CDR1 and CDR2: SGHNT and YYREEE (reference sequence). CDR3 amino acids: CASSPKGDWGETQYF. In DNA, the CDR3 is TGTGCCAGCAGCCCCAAAGGGGACTGGGGGGAGACCCAGTACTTC.

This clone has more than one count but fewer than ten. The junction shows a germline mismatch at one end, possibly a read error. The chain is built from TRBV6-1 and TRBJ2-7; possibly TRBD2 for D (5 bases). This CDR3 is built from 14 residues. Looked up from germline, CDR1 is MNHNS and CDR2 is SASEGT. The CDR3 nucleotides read TGCGCCAGCAAGGGCGCGGGTCCCTCCTACGAGCAGTACTTC. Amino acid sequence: CASKGAGPSYEQYF.

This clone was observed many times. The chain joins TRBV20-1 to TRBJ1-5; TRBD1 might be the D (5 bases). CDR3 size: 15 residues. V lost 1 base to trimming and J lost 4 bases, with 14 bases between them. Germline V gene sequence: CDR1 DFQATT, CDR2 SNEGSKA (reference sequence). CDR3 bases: TGCAGTGCTAGAGGGGGGGGAGGGATTAATCAGCCCCAGCATTTT. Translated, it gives CSARGGGGINQPQHF.

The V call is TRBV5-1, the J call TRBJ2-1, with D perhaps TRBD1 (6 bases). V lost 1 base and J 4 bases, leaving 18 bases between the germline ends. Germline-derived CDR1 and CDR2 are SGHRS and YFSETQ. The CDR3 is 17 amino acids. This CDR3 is CASSLNRAGERYNEQFF. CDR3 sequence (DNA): TGCGCCAGCAGCTTGAACAGGGCAGGGGAGCGGTACAATGAGCAGTTCTTC.

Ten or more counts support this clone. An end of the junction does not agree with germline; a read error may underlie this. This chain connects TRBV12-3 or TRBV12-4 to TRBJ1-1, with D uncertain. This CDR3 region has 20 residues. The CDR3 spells CTSSLDGRWVGLPGSREAFF. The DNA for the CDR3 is TGTACCAGCAGTTTAGATGGTAGGTGGGTGGGTCTGCCGGGAAGTAGGGAAGCTTTCTTT.

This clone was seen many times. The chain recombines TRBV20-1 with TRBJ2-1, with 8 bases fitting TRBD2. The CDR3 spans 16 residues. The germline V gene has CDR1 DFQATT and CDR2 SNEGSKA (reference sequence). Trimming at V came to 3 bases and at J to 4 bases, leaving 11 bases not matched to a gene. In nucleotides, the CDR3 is TGCAGTGCTAGTTGGCCGGCGGGAGGCATATACAATGAGCAGTTCTTC. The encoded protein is CSASWPAGGIYNEQFF.

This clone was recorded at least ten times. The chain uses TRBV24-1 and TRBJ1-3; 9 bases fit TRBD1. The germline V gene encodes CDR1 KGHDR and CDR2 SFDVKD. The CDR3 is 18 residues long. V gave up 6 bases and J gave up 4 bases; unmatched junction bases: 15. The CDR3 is CATSPPGQGVPFGNTIYF. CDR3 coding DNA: TGTGCCACCAGTCCGCCGGGACAGGGTGTACCATTCGGAAACACCATATATTTT.

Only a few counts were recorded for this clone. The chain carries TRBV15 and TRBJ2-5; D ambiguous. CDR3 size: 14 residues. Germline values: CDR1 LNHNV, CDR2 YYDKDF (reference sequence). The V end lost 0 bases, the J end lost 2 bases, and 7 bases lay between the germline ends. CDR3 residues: CATSRDGQQETQYF. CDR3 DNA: TGTGCCACCAGCAGAGATGGTCAGCAAGAGACCCAGTACTTC.

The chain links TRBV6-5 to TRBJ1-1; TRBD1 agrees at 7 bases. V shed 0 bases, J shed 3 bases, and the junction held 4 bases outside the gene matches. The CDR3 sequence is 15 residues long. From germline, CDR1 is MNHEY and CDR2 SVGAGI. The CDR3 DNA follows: TGTGCCAGCAGTTACTCGCCCAGGGGGGACACTGAAGCTTTCTTT. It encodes CASSYSPRGDTEAFF.

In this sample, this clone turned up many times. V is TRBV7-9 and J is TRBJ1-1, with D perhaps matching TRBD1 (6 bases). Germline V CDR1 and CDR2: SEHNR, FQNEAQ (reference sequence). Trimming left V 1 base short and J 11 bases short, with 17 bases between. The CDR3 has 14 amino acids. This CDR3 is CASSLVEGGILAFF. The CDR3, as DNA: TGTGCCAGCAGCTTAGTTGAAGGGGGAATACTGGCTTTCTTT.

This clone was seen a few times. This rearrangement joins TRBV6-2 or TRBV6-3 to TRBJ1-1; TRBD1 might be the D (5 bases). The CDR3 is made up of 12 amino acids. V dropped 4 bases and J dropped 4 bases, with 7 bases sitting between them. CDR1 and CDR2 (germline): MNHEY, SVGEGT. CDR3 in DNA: TGTGCCAGCAGTTCCCAGGGCACTGAAGCTTTCTTT. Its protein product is CASSSQGTEAFF.

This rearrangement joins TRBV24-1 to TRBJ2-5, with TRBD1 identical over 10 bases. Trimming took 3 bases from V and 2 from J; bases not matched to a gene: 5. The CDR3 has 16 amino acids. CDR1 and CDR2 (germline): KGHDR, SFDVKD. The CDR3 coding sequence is TGTGCCACCAGTGATGGGACAGGGGTTCGGCAAGAGACCCAGTACTTC. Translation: CATSDGTGVRQETQYF.

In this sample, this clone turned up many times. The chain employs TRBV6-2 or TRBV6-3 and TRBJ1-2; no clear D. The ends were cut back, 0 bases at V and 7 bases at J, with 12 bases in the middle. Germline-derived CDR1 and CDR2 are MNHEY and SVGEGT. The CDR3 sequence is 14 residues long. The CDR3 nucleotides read TGTGCCAGCAGTTACTCAAGTCCTTCGGGTGGCTACACCTTC. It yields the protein CASSYSSPSGGYTF.

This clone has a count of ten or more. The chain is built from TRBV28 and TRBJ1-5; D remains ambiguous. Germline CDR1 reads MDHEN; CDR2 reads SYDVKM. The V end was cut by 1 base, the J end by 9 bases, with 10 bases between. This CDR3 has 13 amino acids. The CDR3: CASSLSGDWPQHF. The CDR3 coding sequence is TGTGCCAGCAGTTTATCGGGTGACTGGCCCCAGCATTTT.

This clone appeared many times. The DNA for the CDR3 is TGTGCCAGCAGGACGTTCAACACAGATACGCAGTATTTT. It codes for CASRTFNTDTQYF. V usage is TRBV6-1 and J usage is TRBJ2-3, with D hard to call. The V and J ends lost 6 bases and 2 bases respectively, with 9 bases between them. Germline V CDR1 and CDR2: MNHNS, SASEGT. The CDR3 covers 13 residues.

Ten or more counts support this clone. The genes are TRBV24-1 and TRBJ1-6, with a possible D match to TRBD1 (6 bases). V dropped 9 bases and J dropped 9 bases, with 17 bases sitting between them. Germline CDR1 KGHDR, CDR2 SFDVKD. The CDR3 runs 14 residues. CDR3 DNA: TGTGCCACCTTGACAGGACCCATACGTTCACCCCTCCACTTT. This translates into CATLTGPIRSPLHF.

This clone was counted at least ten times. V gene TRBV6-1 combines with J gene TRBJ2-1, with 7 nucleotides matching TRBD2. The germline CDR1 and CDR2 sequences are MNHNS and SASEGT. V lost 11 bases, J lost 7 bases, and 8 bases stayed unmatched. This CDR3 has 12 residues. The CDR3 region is CAVREGKNEQFF. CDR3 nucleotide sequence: TGTGCCGTCAGGGAGGGTAAGAATGAGCAGTTCTTC.

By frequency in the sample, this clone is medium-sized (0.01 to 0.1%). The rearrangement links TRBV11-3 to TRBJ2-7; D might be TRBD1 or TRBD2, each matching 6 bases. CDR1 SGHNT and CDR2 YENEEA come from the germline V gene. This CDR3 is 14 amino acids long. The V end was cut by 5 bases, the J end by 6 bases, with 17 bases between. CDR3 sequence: CASSLRGPGIEQYF. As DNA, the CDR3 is TGTGCCAGCAGCCTCCGGGGGCCTGGAATCGAGCAGTACTTC.

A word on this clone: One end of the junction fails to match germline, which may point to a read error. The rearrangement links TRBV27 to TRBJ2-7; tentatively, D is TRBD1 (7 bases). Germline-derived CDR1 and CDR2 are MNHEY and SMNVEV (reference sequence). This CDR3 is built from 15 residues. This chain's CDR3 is CSSSPQGGIGYEQYF. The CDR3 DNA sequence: TGTTCCAGCAGTCCGCAGGGGGGTATTGGGTACGAGCAGTACTTC.

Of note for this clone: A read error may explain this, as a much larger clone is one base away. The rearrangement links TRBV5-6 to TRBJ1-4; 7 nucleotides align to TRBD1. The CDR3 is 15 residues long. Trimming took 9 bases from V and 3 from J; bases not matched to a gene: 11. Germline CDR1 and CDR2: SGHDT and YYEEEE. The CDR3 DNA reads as TGTGCCAACAGGGTCCGGACAGGACCTAATGAAAAACTGTTTTTT. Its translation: CANRVRTGPNEKLFF.

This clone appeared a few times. CDR3 amino acids: CSASYPRDRAKQYF. In nucleotides, the CDR3 is TGCAGTGCTTCTTATCCTCGGGACAGGGCAAAGCAGTACTTC. The genes are TRBV20-1 and TRBJ2-7, with 9 nucleotides matching TRBD1. The CDR3 has 14 amino acids. The germline gives CDR1 DFQATT, CDR2 SNEGSKA (reference sequence). With V trimmed by 5 bases and J by 8 bases, 13 bases remained unmatched.

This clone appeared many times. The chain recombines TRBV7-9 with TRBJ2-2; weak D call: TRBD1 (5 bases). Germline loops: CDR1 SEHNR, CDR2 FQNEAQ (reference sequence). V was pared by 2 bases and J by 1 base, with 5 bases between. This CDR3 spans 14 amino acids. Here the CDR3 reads CASSLQGNTGELFF. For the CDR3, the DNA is TGTGCCAGCAGCTTACAGGGGAACACCGGGGAGCTGTTTTTT. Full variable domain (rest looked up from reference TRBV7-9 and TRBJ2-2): DTGVSQNPRHKITKRGQNVTFRCDPISEHNRLYWYRQTLGQGPEFLTYFQNEAQLEKSRLLSDRFSAERPKGSFSTLEIQRTEQGDSAMYLCASSLQGNTGELFFGEGSRLTVL.

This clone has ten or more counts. Here the CDR3 reads CASSFSPAGVSPGGYTF. CDR3 coding DNA: TGTGCCAGCAGCTTCTCGCCCGCGGGGGTTTCCCCCGGCGGCTACACCTTC. The J gene is TRBJ1-2, the V gene TRBV13, with D possibly being TRBD1 (5 bases). V lost 3 bases, J lost 8 bases, and 25 bases lay in between. The CDR3 covers 17 residues. Looked up from germline, CDR1 is PRHDT and CDR2 is FYEKMQ (reference sequence).

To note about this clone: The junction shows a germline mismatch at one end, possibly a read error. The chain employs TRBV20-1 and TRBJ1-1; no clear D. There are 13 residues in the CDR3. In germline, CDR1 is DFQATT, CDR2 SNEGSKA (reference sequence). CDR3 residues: CSVISYLNAESFF. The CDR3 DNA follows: TGCAGTGTCATAAGTTACTTGAACGCTGAATCTTTCTTT.

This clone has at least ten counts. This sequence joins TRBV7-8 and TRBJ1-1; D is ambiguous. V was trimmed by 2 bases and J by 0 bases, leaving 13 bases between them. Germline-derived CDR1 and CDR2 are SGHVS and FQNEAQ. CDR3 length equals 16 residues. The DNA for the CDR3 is TGTGCCAGCAGCTTAACGTATGGGTCAATGAACACTGAAGCTTTCTTT. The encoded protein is CASSLTYGSMNTEAFF.